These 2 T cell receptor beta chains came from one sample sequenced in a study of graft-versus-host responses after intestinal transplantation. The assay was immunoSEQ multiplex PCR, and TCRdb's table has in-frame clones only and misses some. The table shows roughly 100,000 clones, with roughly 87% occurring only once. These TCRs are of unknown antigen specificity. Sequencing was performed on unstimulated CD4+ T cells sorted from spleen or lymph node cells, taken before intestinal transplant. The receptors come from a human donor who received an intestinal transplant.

CDR3 bases: TGTGCCTGGAGTCGGACTACGAACACCGGGGAGCTGTTTTTT. Translation: CAWSRTTNTGELFF. V is TRBV30 and J is TRBJ2-2; perhaps TRBD2 as D (6 bases). V was cut by 2 bases and J by 0 bases, with 7 bases left in between. The CDR3 extends over 14 amino acids. Germline loops: CDR1 GTSNPN, CDR2 SVGIG (reference sequence).

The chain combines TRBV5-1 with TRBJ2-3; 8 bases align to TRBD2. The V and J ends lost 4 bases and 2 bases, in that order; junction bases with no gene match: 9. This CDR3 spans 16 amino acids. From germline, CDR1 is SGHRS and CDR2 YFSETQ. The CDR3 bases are TGCGCCAGCAGCGAGGCGGGGGGCGCCCTCACAGATACGCAGTATTTT. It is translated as CASSEAGGALTDTQYF.